This T cell receptor beta chain was recovered during a study of blood T cell repertoires in COVID-19. The V segment lost 7 bases and the J segment 3 bases; nucleotides outside the gene matches: 15. This CDR3 has 17 residues. The germline gives CDR1 LNHDA, CDR2 SQIVND (reference sequence). Original handling: Estimation of nucleated cell counts was performed using reference gene primer amplification. TCRdb's copy holds only in-frame clones and misses some; the assay was immunoSEQ multiplex PCR. The V and J calls and the clone size are those of that table, but D and trimming were determined from the DNA. The data hold 150,000 or so clones, with around nine tenths observed a single time.

The chain recombines TRBV19 with TRBJ2-3; 8 positions match TRBD2. The sample comprised peripheral blood. The clonotype comes from a man between 50 and 59 years old with acute or convalescent COVID-19. Here the CDR3 DNA reads TGTGCCAGTAACTCCCCGGGGGGGGGCTGGCGGACAGATACGCAGTATTTT. It encodes CASNSPGGGWRTDTQYF.